Given below is one T cell receptor beta chain in context. Per the study methods: Counts of nucleated cells, estimated from reference gene primer amplification, were obtained. The repertoire was sequenced with immunoSEQ multiplex PCR; TCRdb's copy has only in-frame clones and lacks some. The D gene and trimming were derived from the DNA, and the V and J assignments and clone size from that table. The sample holds approximately 340,000 clones, 83% seen once. The sample comes from a study of blood T cell repertoires in COVID-19. This clonotype originated in a man aged 25-45 years with active or convalescent COVID-19. Input material: peripheral blood.

CDR3 DNA sequence: TGTGCCAGCAGCTTGGGGCTGGTCAAAAACATTCAGTACTTC. Its protein is CASSLGLVKNIQYF. The V and J genes are TRBV5-6 and TRBJ2-4; D call uncertain. Germline V gives CDR1 SGHDT, CDR2 YYEEEE. CDR3 length: 14 amino acids. Trimming stripped 0 bases from V and 3 bases from J, with 7 bases between.